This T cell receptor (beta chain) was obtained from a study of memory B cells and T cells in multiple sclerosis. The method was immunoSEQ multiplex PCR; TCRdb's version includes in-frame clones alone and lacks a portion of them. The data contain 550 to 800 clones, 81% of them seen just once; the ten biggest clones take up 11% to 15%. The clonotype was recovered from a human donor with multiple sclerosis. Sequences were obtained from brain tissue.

CDR3 region: CASSPWYEQYF. The CDR3, as DNA: TGTGCCAGCAGTCCTTGGTACGAGCAGTACTTC. The V call is TRBV28, the J call TRBJ2-7; D call uncertain. The CDR3 extends over 11 amino acids. Germline V gene data show CDR1 as MDHEN and CDR2 as SYDVKM. V shed 5 bases and J shed 4 bases, with 6 bases lying between them.